The sequence of this T cell receptor (beta chain) was determined in a study of graft-versus-host responses after intestinal transplantation (dated by TCRdb to the early 2020s). In terms of the full investigation: The transplants that recipients received were multivisceral, liver-intestinal, or isolated intestinal. Donor T cell macrochimerism was defined as a peak of at least 4% donor T cells among recipient peripheral blood mononuclear cells. The cohort enrolled under 25 intestinal transplant recipients including one retransplant, and a few patients lacking pretransplant specimens were excluded. To identify alloreactive clones, pre-transplant mixed lymphocyte reaction products were sequenced and compared with unstimulated pre-transplant donor and recipient T cells. Every recipient was given anti-thymocyte globulin induction, then maintenance tacrolimus and steroids for 2 to 3 years. After intestinal transplantation, graft-versus-host and host-versus-graft alloreactive T cell clones in the graft, circulation and bone marrow were tracked using bulk TCR-beta CDR3 sequencing. Samples from a few later patients were sequenced in-house on an Illumina MiSeq with MiXCR processing rather than by the commercial service. General study outcomes and caveats: Conclusions were limited by the relatively low number and heterogeneity of intestinal transplant patients. GvH clones turned up in recipient bone marrow, with some appearing earlier in ileal mucosa or blood, a pattern consistent with an intestinal mucosal origin. In the allografts of patients with donor T cell macrochimerism, GvH to HvG T cell clonal ratios were high. Early after transplant, peak levels of circulating GvH clones were found to be associated with declines in HvG clones.

In the first month after transplant, blood samples were collected up to 4 times, and after that at least monthly when available. V was cut back by 5 bases and J by 3 bases, leaving a gap of 19 bases between them. CDR1 and CDR2 are read off the germline V gene (reference sequence) as SEHNR and FQNEAQ. The CDR3 covers 16 residues, taking in both the cysteine and the phenylalanine. Only the CDR3 portion is preserved as DNA: 48 bases, with reading frame beginning at the first base. This clone was seen a single time. The antigen this receptor binds is unknown. The input lacks base qualities; no much larger clone sits a single base away. Receptor amplification or capture employed the immunoSEQ multiplex PCR assay. Adaptive Biotechnologies carried out high-throughput TCR-beta CDR3 sequencing of genomic DNA for most patients. From the authors' description of their analysis: TCR sequencing data were retrieved from Adaptive's ImmunoSEQ software for roughly 17 patients, whereas three other patients were processed with MiXCR and VDJtools. CDR3 nucleotide sequences shared by donor and recipient were removed because the origin of these sequences could not be assigned. Alloreactive clones required at least 2-fold expansion over unstimulated cells and minimum CFSE-low frequency of 0.002% (template counts) or 0.001% (read counts). Clones detected in sequenced pre-transplant spleen, lymph node, or MLR CFSE-low populations of the donor or recipient were defined as mappable. The cumulative frequency of alloreactive clones was calculated as a percentage of all sequences, weighted by copy number. This immuneACCESS table, as held by TCRdb, lists in-frame sequences with V and J called but not all clones. Of the missing ones, under half trace to an unresolved V gene in checked studies; the others have no known cause. The DNA was the basis for D and trimming; V, J and clone size are from that table. This sample lists 74,000 or so clones; around 93% were detected once. In total, the top ten clones hold roughly 0.7% of the sample.

The sequence was obtained from a human patient who received an intestinal transplant, so some T cells may come from the graft donor. The chain employs TRBV7-9 and TRBJ1-1, and possibly TRBD1, on 5 matching bases. The source was PBMCs, collected 98 days after intestinal transplantation. The CDR3 here reads CASSPVGGKGYTEAFF. The bases read TGTGCCAGCAGCCCAGTCGGGGGTAAAGGCTACACTGAAGCTTTCTTT.